This T cell receptor (beta chain) was recorded in a study of PD-1 blockade in mismatch repair-deficient tumors. Findings and limits, study-wide: After pembrolizumab, tumor-resident clones rose rapidly, then generally contracted before radiologic responses.

Germline V gene lookup returns CDR1 SQVTM and CDR2 ANQGSEA. The CDR3 is 14 residues long. Trimming cost V 5 bases and J 3 bases; bases outside gene matches: 7. Profiling relied on immunoSEQ multiplex PCR, and the TCRdb table lists in-frame clones only, not all of them. The table lists around 130,000 clones, about 90% of them singletons. All patients were mismatch repair deficient, assessed by either PCR or immunohistochemistry. With regard to this clone: Its antigen is currently unknown.

This clonotype originated in an adult with mismatch repair-deficient cancer. This chain links TRBV29-1 with TRBJ2-7, with 10 nucleotides matching TRBD1. The source was peripheral blood, collected roughly 70 weeks after starting pembrolizumab. CDR3 coding DNA: TGCAGCGTTATCGGGCGGACAGGGGGCTACGAGCAGTACTTC. Amino acid sequence: CSVIGRTGGYEQYF.